This T cell receptor beta chain is drawn from a study of CD8 T cells in Susac syndrome. Study-level background: Among the Susac syndrome patients sequenced, six had active disease and fewer than 10 were in remission. When their blood was taken, the Susac syndrome patients had either not yet had any therapy, were taking corticosteroids, or were taking intravenous immunoglobulin alone.

Patients with Susac syndrome fulfilled recently defined diagnostic criteria for definite or probable disease. Reverse transcription of about 0.5 to 1 ug RNA used random hexamers. TCRdb re-called the immunoSEQ multiplex PCR reads through MiXCR, storing one row per CDR3 protein. The sample includes 120,000 or so distinct CDR3 sequences, 85% to 95% of them seen just once. This TCR was recovered from a human donor with Susac syndrome. Sequencing was done on a sample of CD8+ T cells from PBMCs.

CDR3 region: CASSLVQASEQYF. CDR3 DNA: TGTGCCAGCAGCTTGGTGCAGGCGAGCGAGCAGTACTTC. This chain joins TRBV5-4 and TRBJ2-7; D is undetermined. This CDR3 spans 13 amino acids. The germline V gene encodes CDR1 SGHNT and CDR2 YYREEE (reference sequence). The V and J ends lost 0 bases and 6 bases respectively, with 10 bases between them.